This TCR beta chain came from a study of T cell clonotyping in hematopoietic cell transplantation. Study-level findings and limits: Recipient TCR diversity dropped after transplant; expanded clonotypes rose from day 30 to 180. Higher Inverse Simpson Index values in graft donor and pretransplant recipient predicted broader posttransplant TCR diversity. Cells were unsorted, so CD4 and CD8 contributions were not separated.

In the case of this clone: Its antigen remains unknown.

The repertoire was sequenced with immunoSEQ multiplex PCR; TCRdb's copy has only in-frame clones and lacks some. The table lists 10,000 to 15,000 clones, roughly 92% of them singletons. This CDR3 region has 14 residues. The V end was cut by 6 bases, the J end by 4 bases, with 15 bases between. The V gene's germline CDR1 is MGHRA and CDR2 YSYEKL. Samples: about 28 days before transplant, then days 30, 100 and 180 after. The chain joins TRBV4-1 to TRBJ1-1, with a tentative D call TRBD1 (5 bases). Sequencing was performed on PBMCs, taken 100 days after allogeneic stem cell transplant. This clonotype originated in a female patient aged 45-60 years who had an allogeneic stem cell transplant from an unrelated donor, so the T cells may come from the graft donor. Some clones in this sample may be carry-over from other donors' samples. CDR3 bases: TGCGCCAGCAGATTAATCGCGGGGGTCACTGAAGCTTTCTTT. This translates into CASRLIAGVTEAFF.